This record concerns one T cell receptor (beta chain) sequence. Its antigen remains undetermined. There are no base qualities to consult, and no much larger clone falls within one base. This sample was taken from a study of T-cell memory formation after mild COVID-19 (dated by TCRdb to the early 2020s). With regard to the full study: TCR sequence clusters from the two donors were largely donor specific. In a couple of donors, T-cell clones that expanded and contracted after mild COVID-19 were tracked by sequencing TCRalpha and TCRbeta repertoires over time. The cohort comprised two young, previously healthy adult volunteers, one female and one male.

Overall results and qualifications from the work: Only two mild cases were covered in the study, and larger cohorts including severe cases with pre-infection samples were considered necessary. Whether the second-wave clones peaking on day 37 were SARS-CoV-2 specific was not confirmed. Balanced CD4/CD8 phenotypes were observed for clones contracting from day 15 to 85, whereas a bias towards CD4+ was observed for a second wave of clones expanding from day 15 to 37. Some responding clones were found in pre-infection memory, which suggests that pre-existing cross-reactive memory T cells took part in the SARS-CoV-2 response. Contracting CD4+ clones turned up mainly in the CM and EM memory subsets, whereas EMRA was where CD8+ clones were enriched.

TCRdb names Illumina NovaSeq 6000 as the instrument used. Using 5'RACE with constant-segment primers, TCRalpha and TCRbeta cDNA libraries were constructed, with sample barcodes and unique molecular identifiers added in the process. RNA was extracted from every sample with Trizol reagent. The libraries were amplified in two PCR steps, and the second step added a second sample barcode and Illumina TruSeq adapters. Sequencing of libraries was performed on an Illumina NovaSeq with 2 x 150 bp paired-end reads. The paper's data handling went like this. With migec v1.2.7, reads were demultiplexed and then collapsed into UMI-guided consensus sequences. Using mixcr v2.1.11, the UMI consensuses were aligned to TRA and TRB V and J templates and assembled into clonotypes. Expanded or contracted clonotypes were those called significant by both edgeR and NoisET, with noise models trained on biological replicates. For edgeR calls, a false discovery rate-adjusted p below 0.01 and a log2 fold-change threshold of 1 were applied. As an exploratory analysis of dynamics, PCA with hierarchical clustering was applied to max-normalized trajectories of the 1000 most abundant clonotypes. Separately sequenced CD4+ and CD8+ repertoires were used to assign a CD4 or CD8 phenotype to each responding clone. TCRdb trimmed public reads at Q25 via fastp, called clones via MiXCR and kept in-frame beta chains. Rows with a matching CDR3 protein are joined into one entry that keeps the most common DNA and genes. TCRdb assigned the V and J calls; the authors' analysis was not used. A total of 450,000 or so distinct CDR3 sequences appear in this sample, 20% to 25% of them only once. The ten largest clonotypes hold around 12% of the sample.

Ficoll-Paque density gradient centrifugation was used to isolate PBMCs. CDR1 and CDR2 were assigned from the germline V gene as SGDLS and YYNGEE. V is reduced by 2 bases and J by 0 bases, leaving a spacing of 11 bases between them. The cysteine opens and the phenylalanine closes a CDR3 of 16 amino acids. The sequence is cut down to CDR3 DNA, 48 bases in frame from base 1. The material sequenced was PBMCs or a T cell subset sorted from them (not recorded which). This chain is built from TRBV9 and TRBJ2-2, and perhaps TRBD1 as D gene, on 5 matching bases. This TCR derives from an adult woman who had mild COVID-19 (a few samples of this study predate the infection). The sample titles of this study are shuffled in the database, so cell type and time point are left out; the donor was told from shared clones. CDR3 protein: CASSVRNRPNTGELFF. The nucleotide sequence is TGTGCCAGCAGCGTCCGGAACAGGCCGAACACCGGGGAGCTGTTTTTT.